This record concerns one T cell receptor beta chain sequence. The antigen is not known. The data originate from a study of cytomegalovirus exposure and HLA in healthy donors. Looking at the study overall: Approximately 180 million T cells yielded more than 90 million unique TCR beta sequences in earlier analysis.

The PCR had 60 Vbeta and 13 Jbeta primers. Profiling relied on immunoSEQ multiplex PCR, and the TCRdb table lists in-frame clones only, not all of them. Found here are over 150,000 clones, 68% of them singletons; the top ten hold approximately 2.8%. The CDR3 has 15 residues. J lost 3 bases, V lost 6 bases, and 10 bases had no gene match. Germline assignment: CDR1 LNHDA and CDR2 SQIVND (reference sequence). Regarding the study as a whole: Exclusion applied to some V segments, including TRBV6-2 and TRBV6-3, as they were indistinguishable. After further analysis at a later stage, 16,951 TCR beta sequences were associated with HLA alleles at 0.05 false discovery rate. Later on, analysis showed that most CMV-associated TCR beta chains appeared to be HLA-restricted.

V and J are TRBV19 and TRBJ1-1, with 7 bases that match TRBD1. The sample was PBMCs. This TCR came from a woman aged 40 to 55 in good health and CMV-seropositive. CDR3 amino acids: CASSSSQGLDTEAFF. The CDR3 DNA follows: TGTGCCAGTAGCTCATCACAGGGGCTCGACACTGAAGCTTTCTTT.